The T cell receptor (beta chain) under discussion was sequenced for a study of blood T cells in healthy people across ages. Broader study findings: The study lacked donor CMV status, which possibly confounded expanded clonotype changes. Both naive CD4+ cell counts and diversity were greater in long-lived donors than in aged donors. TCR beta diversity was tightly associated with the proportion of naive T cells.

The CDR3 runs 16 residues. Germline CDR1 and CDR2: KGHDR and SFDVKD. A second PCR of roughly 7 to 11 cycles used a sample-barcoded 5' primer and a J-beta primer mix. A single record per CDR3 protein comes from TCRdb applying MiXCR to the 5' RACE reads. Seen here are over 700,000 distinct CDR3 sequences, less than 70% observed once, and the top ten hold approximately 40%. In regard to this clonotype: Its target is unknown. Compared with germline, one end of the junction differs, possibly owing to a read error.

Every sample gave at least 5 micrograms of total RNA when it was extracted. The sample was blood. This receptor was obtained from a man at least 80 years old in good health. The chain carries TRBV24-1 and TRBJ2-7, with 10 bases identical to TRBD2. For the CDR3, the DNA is TGCGCCACCAGCGGGGGGGGACACAGCATCTACAATGAGCAGTACTTC. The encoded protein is CATSGGGHSIYNEQYF.